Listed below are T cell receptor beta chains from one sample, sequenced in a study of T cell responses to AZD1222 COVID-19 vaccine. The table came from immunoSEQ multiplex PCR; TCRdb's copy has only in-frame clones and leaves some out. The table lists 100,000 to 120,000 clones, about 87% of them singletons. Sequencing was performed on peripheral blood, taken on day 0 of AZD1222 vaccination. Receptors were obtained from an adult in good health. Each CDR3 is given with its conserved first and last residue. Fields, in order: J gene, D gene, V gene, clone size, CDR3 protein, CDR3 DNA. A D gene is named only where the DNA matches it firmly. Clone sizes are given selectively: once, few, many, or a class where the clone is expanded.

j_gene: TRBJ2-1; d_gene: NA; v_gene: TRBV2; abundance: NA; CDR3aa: CASSDRGLALSYNEQFF; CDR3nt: TGTGCCAGCAGTGACCGAGGGCTAGCGCTCTCCTACAATGAGCAGTTCTTC
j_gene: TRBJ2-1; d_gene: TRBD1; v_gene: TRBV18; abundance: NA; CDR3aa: CASSKGQPEYNEQFF; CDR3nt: TGTGCCAGCTCAAAGGGACAGCCGGAGTACAATGAGCAGTTCTTC
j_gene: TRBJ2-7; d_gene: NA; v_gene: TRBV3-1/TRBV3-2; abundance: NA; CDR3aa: CASSQQGLGQYF; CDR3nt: TGTGCCAGCAGCCAACAGGGTCTCGGGCAGTACTTC
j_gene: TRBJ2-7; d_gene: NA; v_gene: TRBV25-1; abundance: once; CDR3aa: CATNGGVTYEQYF; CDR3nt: TGTGCCACCAATGGGGGTGTCACCTACGAGCAGTACTTC
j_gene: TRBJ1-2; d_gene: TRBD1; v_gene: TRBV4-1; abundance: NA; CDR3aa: CASSQDQGKSVQGMDGYTF; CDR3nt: TGCGCCAGCAGCCAAGATCAAGGGAAGTCGGTACAGGGGATGGATGGCTACACCTTC
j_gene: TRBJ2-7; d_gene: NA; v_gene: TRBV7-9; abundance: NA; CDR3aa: CASRSGISYEQYF; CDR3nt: TGTGCCAGCAGATCAGGAATCTCCTACGAGCAGTACTTC
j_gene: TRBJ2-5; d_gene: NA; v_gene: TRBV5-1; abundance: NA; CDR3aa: CASSLPEETQYF; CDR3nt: TGCGCCAGCAGCTTGCCGGAGGAGACCCAGTACTTC
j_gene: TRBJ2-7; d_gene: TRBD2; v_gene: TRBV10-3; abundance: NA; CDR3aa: CAISESRAGGPYEQYF; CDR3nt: TGTGCCATCAGTGAGTCACGCGCGGGAGGGCCCTACGAGCAGTACTTC
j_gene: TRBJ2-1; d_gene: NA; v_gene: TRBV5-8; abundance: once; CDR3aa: CASSRARSSYNEQFF; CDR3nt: TGTGCCAGCAGCCGGGCCCGGAGCTCCTACAATGAGCAGTTCTTC
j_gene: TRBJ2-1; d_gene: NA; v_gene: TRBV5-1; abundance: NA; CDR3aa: CASSLSNEQFF; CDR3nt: TGCGCCAGCAGCTTGAGTAATGAGCAGTTCTTC
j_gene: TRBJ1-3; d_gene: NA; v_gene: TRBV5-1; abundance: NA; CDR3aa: CASSFSTEGNTIYF; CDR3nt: TGCGCCAGCAGCTTTTCAACAGAAGGAAACACCATATATTTT
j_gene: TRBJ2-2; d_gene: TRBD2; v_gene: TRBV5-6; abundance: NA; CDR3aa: CASSHRGGISTGELFF; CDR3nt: TGTGCCAGCAGCCATCGCGGGGGGATCAGCACCGGGGAGCTGTTTTTT
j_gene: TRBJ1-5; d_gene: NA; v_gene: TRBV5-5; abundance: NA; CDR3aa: CASSLVGVGNQPQHF; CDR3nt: TGTGCCAGCAGCTTGGTGGGCGTGGGGAATCAGCCCCAGCATTTT
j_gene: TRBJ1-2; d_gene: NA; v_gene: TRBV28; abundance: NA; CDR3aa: CASSFGNYGYTF; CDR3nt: TGTGCCAGCAGTTTCGGTAACTATGGCTACACCTTC
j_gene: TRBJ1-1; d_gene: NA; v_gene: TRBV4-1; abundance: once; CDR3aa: CASSQVINTEAFF; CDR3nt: TGCGCCAGCAGCCAAGTTATAAACACTGAAGCTTTCTTT
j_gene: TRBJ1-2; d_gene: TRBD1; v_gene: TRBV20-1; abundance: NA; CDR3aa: CSASKGAGSYGYTF; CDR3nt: TGCAGTGCTAGTAAGGGGGCGGGGAGCTATGGCTACACCTTC
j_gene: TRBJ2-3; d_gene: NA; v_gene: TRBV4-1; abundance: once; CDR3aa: CASSQQGVSTDTQYF; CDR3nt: TGCGCCAGCAGCCAACAGGGTGTAAGCACAGATACGCAGTATTTT
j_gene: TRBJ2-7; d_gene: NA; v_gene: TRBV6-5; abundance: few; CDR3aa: CASRGRSGGEQYF; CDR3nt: TGTGCCAGCAGGGGAAGGAGTGGGGGAGAGCAGTACTTC
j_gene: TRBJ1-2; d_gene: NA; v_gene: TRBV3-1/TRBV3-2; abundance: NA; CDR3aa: CASSHDYRPNYGYTF; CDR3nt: TGTGCCAGCAGCCATGATTACAGACCTAACTATGGCTACACCTTC
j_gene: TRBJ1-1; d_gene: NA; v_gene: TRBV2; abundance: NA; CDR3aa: CASSENWGTEAFF; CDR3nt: TGTGCCAGCAGTGAAAACTGGGGAACTGAAGCTTTCTTT
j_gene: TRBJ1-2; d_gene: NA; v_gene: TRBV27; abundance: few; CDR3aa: CASSPTPGSGYGYTF; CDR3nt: TGTGCCAGCAGCCCAACGCCCGGGTCGGGCTATGGCTACACCTTC
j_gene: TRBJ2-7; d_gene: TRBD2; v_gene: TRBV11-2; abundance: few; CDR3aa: CASSLDARTSFSYEQYF; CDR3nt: TGTGCCAGCAGCTTAGATGCCCGGACTAGCTTCTCCTACGAGCAGTACTTC
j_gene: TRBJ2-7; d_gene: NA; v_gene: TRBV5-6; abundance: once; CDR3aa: CASSQDQGSSYEQYF; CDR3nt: TGTGCCAGCAGCCAGGATCAGGGGAGCTCCTACGAGCAGTACTTC
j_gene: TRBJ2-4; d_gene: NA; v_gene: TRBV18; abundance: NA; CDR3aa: CASSPGPGATKNIQYF; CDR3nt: TGTGCCAGCTCACCGGGGCCAGGGGCGACCAAAAACATTCAGTACTTC
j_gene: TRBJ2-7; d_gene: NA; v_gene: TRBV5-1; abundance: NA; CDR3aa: CASSLERASSEQYF; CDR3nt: TGCGCCAGCAGCTTGGAGCGTGCTTCCTCCGAGCAGTACTTC
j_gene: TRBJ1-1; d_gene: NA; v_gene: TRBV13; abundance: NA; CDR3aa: CASSFAGKNTEAFF; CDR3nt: TGTGCCAGCAGCTTCGCAGGGAAGAACACTGAAGCTTTCTTT
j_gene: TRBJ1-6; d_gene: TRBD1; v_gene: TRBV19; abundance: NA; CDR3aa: CASRGDRNNSPLHF; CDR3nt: TGTGCCAGTAGAGGGGACAGAAACAATTCACCCCTCCACTTT
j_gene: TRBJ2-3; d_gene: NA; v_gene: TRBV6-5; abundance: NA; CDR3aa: CASSYGDTQYF; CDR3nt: TGTGCCAGCAGTTACGGGGATACGCAGTATTTT
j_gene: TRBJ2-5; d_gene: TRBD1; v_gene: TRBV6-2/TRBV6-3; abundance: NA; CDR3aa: CASSFLLSGGVLRGEETQYF; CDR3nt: TGTGCCAGCAGTTTCTTATTATCAGGGGGTGTCCTTAGGGGTGAAGAGACCCAGTACTTC
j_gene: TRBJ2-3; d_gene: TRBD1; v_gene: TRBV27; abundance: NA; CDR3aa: CASSLQDRRTDTQYF; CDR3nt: TGTGCCAGCAGTTTACAGGACAGGAGGACAGATACGCAGTATTTT
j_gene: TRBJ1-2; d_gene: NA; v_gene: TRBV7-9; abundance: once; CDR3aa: CASSLSVNYGYTF; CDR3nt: TGTGCCAGCAGCTTGAGCGTGAACTATGGCTACACCTTC
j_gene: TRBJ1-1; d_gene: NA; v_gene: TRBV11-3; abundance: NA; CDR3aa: CASSLGGGTTEAFF; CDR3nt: TGTGCCAGCAGTCTAGGAGGAGGGACCACTGAAGCTTTCTTT
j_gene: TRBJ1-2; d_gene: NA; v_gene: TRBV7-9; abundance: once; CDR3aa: CASSPGEARYGYTF; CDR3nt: TGTGCCAGCAGCCCCGGGGAGGCTCGCTATGGCTACACCTTC